These 27 T cell receptor beta chains came from one sample sequenced in a study of T-cell memory formation after mild COVID-19. TCRdb re-called the 5' RACE reads with MiXCR, one entry per CDR3 protein. The sample has over 500,000 distinct CDR3 sequences; roughly 17% are singletons. The sequencing input was PBMCs or a T cell subset sorted from them (not recorded which). All receptors come from an adult woman who had mild COVID-19 (a few samples of this study predate the infection). Cell type and time point are not known.

The rearrangement uses TRBV13 and TRBJ2-7; possibly TRBD1 or TRBD2 for D (5 bases each). The CDR3 loop spans 13 amino acids. In germline, CDR1 is PRHDT, CDR2 FYEKMQ (reference sequence). V was clipped by 7 bases and J by 3 bases, with 13 bases between them. CDR3 in amino acids: CASTFVGGYEQYF. CDR3 DNA: TGTGCCAGCACCTTCGTTGGGGGCTACGAGCAGTACTTC.

This chain connects TRBV11-2 to TRBJ1-1; no clear D gene. This CDR3 has 16 residues. Germline CDR1 is SGHAT and CDR2 is FQNNGV. V was pared by 5 bases and J by 0 bases, with 16 bases between. CDR3 bases: TGTGCCAGCAGCGCGACTGGCCTTTACATGAACACTGAAGCTTTCTTT. Amino acids: CASSATGLYMNTEAFF.

Remarks on this clonotype: A clone one base away is much larger, so this may be a read error. The V and J genes are TRBV6-5 and TRBJ2-7; D remains unclear. CDR3 length: 11 amino acids. Germline lookup yields CDR1 MNHEY and CDR2 SVGAGI. Trimming took 2 bases from V and 2 from J, leaving 1 base between them. For the CDR3, the DNA is TGTGCCAGCAGTTACGCCTACGAGCAGTACTTC. Translation: CASSYAYEQYF.

This clonotype was picked up one time. This rearrangement joins TRBV2 to TRBJ2-7, with TRBD2 identical over 11 bases. The CDR3 spans 15 residues. Unmatched junction bases numbered 4, after V lost 6 bases and J lost 0 bases. CDR1 is SNHLY and CDR2 is FYNNEI in the germline V gene. The DNA for the CDR3 is TGTGCCAGCAGGCCTAGCGGGAGGAACTCCTACGAGCAGTACTTC. Protein product: CASRPSGRNSYEQYF.

This clonotype appeared many times. In DNA form, the CDR3 reads TGTGCCAGCAGCGTAGACACCGGGGAGCTGTTTTTT. The encoded protein is CASSVDTGELFF. The chain carries TRBV9 and TRBJ2-2; D remains unclear. CDR1 is SGDLS, CDR2 YYNGEE, per germline. V was trimmed by 0 bases and J by 3 bases, leaving 0 bases between them. CDR3 length: 12 residues.

The chain joins TRBV7-3 to TRBJ2-7; 10 positions agree with TRBD2. This CDR3 comprises 15 residues. The germline V gene has CDR1 SGHTA and CDR2 FQGTGA. Trimming at V came to 5 bases and at J to 5 bases, leaving 9 bases not matched to a gene. CDR3 residues: CASSPSTSGTNEQYF. Written as DNA, the CDR3 is TGTGCCAGCAGCCCGTCCACTAGCGGGACTAACGAGCAGTACTTC.

This clonotype was observed a few times. The genes are TRBV12-3 or TRBV12-4 and TRBJ1-1; 10 bases are shared with TRBD1. V shed 6 bases, J shed 0 bases, and the junction held 7 bases outside the gene matches. The CDR3 contains 16 residues. CDR3 sequence (DNA): TGTGCCAGCAGAAATACGGGACAGGGGATGAACACTGAAGCTTTCTTT. This translates into CASRNTGQGMNTEAFF.

This clonotype was detected once. This chain uses TRBV27 with TRBJ2-7; D unclear. The CDR3 has 14 residues. The V and J ends lost 7 bases and 3 bases respectively, with 16 bases between them. In germline, CDR1 is MNHEY, CDR2 SMNVEV (reference sequence). The chain's CDR3 is CASKGGLPVYEQYF. The CDR3 coding sequence is TGTGCCAGCAAAGGTGGGCTCCCAGTCTACGAGCAGTACTTC.

Only a few counts were recorded for this clonotype. The CDR3 sequence is CSARRGLENIQYF. The CDR3 DNA reads TGCAGTGCTAGGAGGGGACTTGAAAACATTCAGTACTTC. The V call is TRBV20-1, the J call TRBJ2-4; D is perhaps TRBD2 (6 bases). V lost 3 bases to trimming and J lost 5 bases, with 11 bases between them. The CDR3 extends over 13 amino acids. CDR1 and CDR2 from the germline V gene are DFQATT and SNEGSKA (reference sequence).

The V call is TRBV5-5, the J call TRBJ2-2, with TRBD2 matching 9 bases. The CDR3 length is 16 residues. Looked up from germline, CDR1 is SGHKS and CDR2 is YYEKEE (reference sequence). The V gene end was trimmed by 4 bases and the J gene end by 4 bases; junction bases not matched to a gene: 8. In DNA, the CDR3 is TGTGCCAGCAGCCCCAGACTAGCGGCCGTCACCGGGGAGCTGTTTTTT. Translation gives CASSPRLAAVTGELFF.

This clonotype has just a few counts. J is TRBJ2-7 and V is TRBV11-2; D perhaps matches TRBD1 (6 bases). Trimming removed 10 bases from V and 1 base from J, with 14 bases in between. CDR1 is SGHAT and CDR2 is FQNNGV in the germline V gene. The CDR3 is 13 amino acids. Written as DNA, the CDR3 is TGTGCCACGACTTTGGACAGATCCTACGAGCAGTACTTC. This codes for CATTLDRSYEQYF.

This clonotype was detected many times. This chain joins TRBV11-1 and TRBJ1-2; the match to TRBD1 covers 8 bases. CDR1 is SGHAT, CDR2 FQDESV, per germline (reference sequence). This CDR3 spans 17 amino acids. Trimming cost V 5 bases and J 4 bases; bases outside gene matches: 15. CDR3 bases: TGTGCCAGCAGCCTCCGGACAGGGACCAAATACCTCTATGGCTACACCTTC. It translates to CASSLRTGTKYLYGYTF.

This clonotype was picked up many times. The chain employs TRBV20-1 and TRBJ2-2; 10 bases map to TRBD1. Trimming at V came to 1 base and at J to 5 bases, leaving 4 bases not matched to a gene. CDR3 length: 15 residues. Germline-derived CDR1 and CDR2 are DFQATT and SNEGSKA (reference sequence). The CDR3, as DNA: TGCAGTGCTAGAGCCGGGACAGGGGCAACCGGGGAGCTGTTTTTT. Its protein product is CSARAGTGATGELFF.

This rearrangement joins TRBV12-5 to TRBJ2-7, with D possibly being TRBD2 (6 bases). The length of the CDR3 is 13 residues. Germline V gene lookup returns CDR1 LGHNT and CDR2 FRNRAP. The V end lost 8 bases, the J end lost 2 bases, and 13 bases lay between the germline ends. CDR3 region: CASRSGSTYEQYF. Written as DNA, the CDR3 is TGTGCTAGTCGATCCGGGAGCACCTACGAGCAGTACTTC.

This clonotype was observed a few times. This chain links TRBV10-3 with TRBJ2-7; 10 bases are a match to TRBD2. The CDR3 extends over 15 amino acids. CDR1 is ENHRY and CDR2 is SYGVKD in the germline V gene. V was pared by 7 bases and J by 2 bases, with 8 bases of the junction left unmatched. The CDR3 protein is CAITSERGGAYEQYF. The CDR3 nucleotides read TGTGCCATCACTAGTGAGCGGGGGGGCGCCTACGAGCAGTACTTC.

This clonotype was counted only a few times. The CDR3 DNA follows: TGCAGCGTTGCTGGACTACTTGACGGCGAGACCCAGTACTTC. Translating gives CSVAGLLDGETQYF. V usage is TRBV29-1 and J usage is TRBJ2-5; perhaps TRBD2 as D (6 bases). V dropped 4 bases and J dropped 5 bases, with 17 bases sitting between them. The V gene's germline CDR1 is SQVTM and CDR2 ANQGSEA. CDR3 length: 14 residues.

This chain joins TRBV29-1 and TRBJ2-1; D might be TRBD2 (6 bases). V lost 3 bases to trimming and J lost 7 bases, with 13 bases between them. This CDR3 comprises 13 residues. Germline assignment: CDR1 SQVTM and CDR2 ANQGSEA. CDR3 DNA: TGCAGCGTTGAGGCGGGAAAGAGGAATGAGCAGTTCTTC. As protein: CSVEAGKRNEQFF.

This chain connects TRBV12-3 or TRBV12-4 to TRBJ1-2, with a possible D match to TRBD1 (6 bases). V lost 6 bases, J lost 8 bases, and 19 bases lay in between. The length of the CDR3 is 14 residues. The CDR3: CASSHLSGQFGYTF. In DNA form, the CDR3 reads TGTGCCAGCAGCCACCTCTCAGGACAGTTCGGCTACACCTTC.

At least ten counts were recorded for this clonotype. This chain uses TRBV12-3 or TRBV12-4 with TRBJ1-2; TRBD1 matches 9 bases. With V trimmed by 6 bases and J by 5 bases, 10 bases remained unmatched. The CDR3 totals 15 residues. CDR3 sequence: CASSLRRDRAYGYTF. As DNA, the CDR3 is TGTGCCAGCAGCCTCCGCCGGGACAGGGCTTATGGCTACACCTTC.

This sequence joins TRBV20-1 and TRBJ2-1; the D is unclear. Deletions cut 6 bases from V and 4 bases from J, with 16 bases between. The germline CDR1 and CDR2 sequences are DFQATT and SNEGSKA (reference sequence). This CDR3 comprises 14 residues. For the CDR3, the DNA is TGCAGTGCCAAGAGGTTGTCAGATTACAATGAGCAGTTCTTC. It is translated as CSAKRLSDYNEQFF.

This clonotype was counted a single time. The genes are TRBV4-3 and TRBJ2-1, with D possibly TRBD2 on 6 matching bases. CDR1 and CDR2 from the germline V gene are LGHNA and YSLEER. V was trimmed by 2 bases and J by 4 bases, leaving 12 bases between them. The CDR3 length is 15 residues. CDR3 DNA sequence: TGCGCCAGCAGCCAATCTAGCGTGGCATACAATGAGCAGTTCTTC. It encodes CASSQSSVAYNEQFF.

This clonotype was detected only once. This rearrangement joins TRBV12-3 or TRBV12-4 to TRBJ1-5; maybe TRBD1 (5 bases). This CDR3 has 14 amino acids. V gave up 3 bases and J gave up 2 bases, with 8 bases separating them. The CDR3 DNA follows: TGTGCCAGCAGTTTTGAAGGGGGCAATCAGCCCCAGCATTTT. Its translation is CASSFEGGNQPQHF.

The chain joins TRBV20-1 to TRBJ1-2, with D possibly matching TRBD1 (5 bases). The V and J ends lost 0 bases and 8 bases respectively, with 16 bases between them. Germline V lookup: CDR1 DFQATT, CDR2 SNEGSKA (reference sequence). This CDR3 comprises 14 residues. This CDR3 is CSARDRAQGNGYTF. CDR3 DNA sequence: TGCAGTGCTAGAGATCGGGCCCAGGGCAACGGCTACACCTTC.

This clonotype came up a few times. One end of the junction does not line up with germline, which may come from a read error. This chain connects TRBV27 to TRBJ1-1; 7 nucleotides line up with TRBD1. CDR3 size: 14 residues. The germline V gene has CDR1 MNHEY and CDR2 SMNVEV (reference sequence). The CDR3 DNA reads TGTGCCAGCAGTTTCCTACAGGGGAACTCTGAAGCTTTCTTT. It yields the protein CASSFLQGNSEAFF.

This clonotype turned up a few times. The chain uses TRBV10-3 and TRBJ1-3; TRBD1 agrees at 9 bases. Germline V gene lookup returns CDR1 ENHRY and CDR2 SYGVKD. The CDR3 runs 19 residues. V shed 0 bases, J shed 1 base, and the junction held 10 bases outside the gene matches. CDR3 sequence: CAISESLRRQGGSGNTIYF. The CDR3 nucleotides are TGTGCCATCAGTGAGTCCTTACGACGACAGGGGGGATCTGGAAACACCATATATTTT.

This chain uses TRBV20-1 with TRBJ1-5, with a possible D match to TRBD1 (6 bases). Germline CDR1 is DFQATT and CDR2 is SNEGSKA (reference sequence). Trimming took off 7 bases at V and 6 bases at J, with 13 bases between the two ends. This CDR3 spans 12 amino acids. As DNA, the CDR3 is TGCAGTGTTGACAGGATAGGTCAGCCCCAGCATTTT. Protein sequence: CSVDRIGQPQHF.

The chain recombines TRBV2 with TRBJ1-6; D is undetermined. The V gene lost 8 bases and the J gene lost 9 bases, with 17 bases spanning the gap. This CDR3 comprises 14 residues. Germline loops: CDR1 SNHLY, CDR2 FYNNEI. Written as DNA, the CDR3 is TGTGCCAGCGGAGGATTGAAAGGTAGTTCACCCCTCCACTTT. Translating gives CASGGLKGSSPLHF.